Each of the 21 T cell receptor beta chains below was sequenced from the same sample in a study of T cell responses to AZD1222 COVID-19 vaccine (dated by TCRdb to 2020 to 2023). Libraries were built with the immunoSEQ multiplex PCR assay. This immuneACCESS table, as held by TCRdb, lists in-frame sequences with V and J called but not all clones. Of the missing ones, under half trace to an unresolved V gene in checked studies; the others have no known cause. The sample data list approximately 140,000 clones, and 94% of these were observed just once. Over 0.95% of the sample belongs to the ten largest clones. The label giving this sample's time point can be read as: baseline before first vaccination. Source: peripheral blood, taken on day 0 of AZD1222 vaccination. Receptor source: an adult in good health.

The chain uses TRBV2 and TRBJ1-3; the D gene is possibly TRBD1 (6 bases). V gave up 6 bases and J gave up 0 bases, with 12 bases separating them. The CDR3 is made up of 15 amino acids. CDR1 is SNHLY, CDR2 FYNNEI, per germline. In nucleotides, the CDR3 is TGTGCCAGCAGGAGAGGACAGAGCTCTGGAAACACCATATATTTT. This translates into CASRRGQSSGNTIYF.

V usage is TRBV19 and J usage is TRBJ1-1, with TRBD1 matching over 8 bases. Germline V gene sequence: CDR1 LNHDA, CDR2 SQIVND (reference sequence). The CDR3 has 14 residues. V lost 1 base to trimming and J lost 11 bases; unmatched junction nucleotides: 9. DNA of the CDR3: TGTGCCAGTAGTATAGGGACAGGGATTAGTCGTGCTTTCTTT. Protein: CASSIGTGISRAFF.

The V and J genes are TRBV7-6 and TRBJ1-1, with 9 positions matching TRBD1. Losses at the gene ends were 1 base for V and 4 bases for J; bases not matched to a gene: 4. This CDR3 has 15 amino acids. Germline CDR1 reads SGHVS; CDR2 reads FNYEAQ. The CDR3 DNA follows: TGTGCCAGCAGCTTAGGGGACAGGGTCTCCACTGAAGCTTTCTTT. Its translation is CASSLGDRVSTEAFF.

This chain connects TRBV7-8 to TRBJ2-4; tentatively, D is TRBD2 (6 bases). V shed 3 bases and J shed 0 bases, with 18 bases lying between them. This CDR3 contains 18 residues. Germline lookup yields CDR1 SGHVS and CDR2 FQNEAQ. CDR3 amino acids: CASSFTAGSSLAKNIQYF. The CDR3 region has the DNA TGTGCCAGCAGCTTTACGGCGGGGAGTTCTTTAGCCAAAAACATTCAGTACTTC.

CDR3 in amino acids: CASSLNGNQPQHF. CDR3 sequence (DNA): TGTGCCAGCAGCCTAAATGGCAATCAGCCCCAGCATTTT. V gene TRBV11-2 combines with J gene TRBJ1-5; D unresolved. This CDR3 comprises 13 residues. V shed 5 bases and J shed 2 bases, with 7 bases lying between them. Per the germline V gene, CDR1 is SGHAT and CDR2 is FQNNGV.

The V call is TRBV14, the J call TRBJ2-1; perhaps D is TRBD1 or TRBD2 (5 bases each). The ends were cut back, 0 bases at V and 3 bases at J, with 15 bases in the middle. This CDR3 has 17 amino acids. Germline values: CDR1 SGHDN, CDR2 FVKESK. This CDR3 reads CASSQDPGARFYNEQFF. CDR3 bases: TGTGCCAGCAGCCAAGATCCCGGGGCGCGATTCTACAATGAGCAGTTCTTC.

The V call is TRBV5-1, the J call TRBJ1-3; D gene unclear. This CDR3 is 17 amino acids long. The germline V gene encodes CDR1 SGHRS and CDR2 YFSETQ. With 1 base removed from V and 4 bases from J, the gap between germline ends came to 18 bases. CDR3 nucleotides: TGCGCCAGCAGCTTGTGGGCCGACCCTGCACCGGGAAACACCATATATTTT. Translated, it gives CASSLWADPAPGNTIYF.

This sequence joins TRBV27 and TRBJ2-7; D unclear. Per germline, CDR1 MNHEY and CDR2 SMNVEV (reference sequence). The ends were cut back, 6 bases at V and 4 bases at J, with 19 bases in the middle. The CDR3 spans 15 residues. CDR3 coding DNA: TGTGCCAGCAGCCCAGACTTGTCTCGAGTTTACGAGCAGTACGTC. Protein sequence: CASSPDLSRVYEQYV.

This clone has a handful of counts. This sequence joins TRBV12-3 or TRBV12-4 and TRBJ1-6; D remains unclear. The CDR3 extends over 13 amino acids. V was cut by 3 bases and J by 5 bases, with 5 bases left in between. The CDR3 region is CASSFRDNSPLHF. The CDR3 DNA reads TGTGCCAGCAGTTTTCGGGATAATTCACCCCTCCACTTT.

The rearrangement uses TRBV5-5 and TRBJ2-3; TRBD2 agrees at 8 bases. This CDR3 region has 15 residues. CDR1 is SGHKS, CDR2 YYEKEE, per germline (reference sequence). Germline trimming cut 2 bases from V and 4 bases from J; bases unmatched to any gene: 6. CDR3 sequence (DNA): TGTGCCAGCAGCTTTAGCGGGGAGCCTCCAGATACGCAGTATTTT. Translating gives CASSFSGEPPDTQYF.

This clone was seen only a few times. The V and J genes are TRBV29-1 and TRBJ1-1; possibly TRBD1 for D (5 bases). The germline V gene encodes CDR1 SQVTM and CDR2 ANQGSEA. The CDR3 is 14 residues long. Trimming took 4 bases from V and 0 from J, leaving 12 bases between them. For the CDR3, the DNA is TGCAGCGTTGCTGGGGGACTTTTGAACACTGAAGCTTTCTTT. It codes for CSVAGGLLNTEAFF.

This chain joins TRBV27 and TRBJ2-3; possible D gene TRBD2, 5 bases. The CDR3 is made up of 12 amino acids. The V end lost 4 bases, the J end lost 9 bases, and 11 bases lay between the germline ends. Germline-derived CDR1 and CDR2 are MNHEY and SMNVEV (reference sequence). CDR3 protein: CASSSGETTQYF. CDR3 in DNA: TGTGCCAGCAGTTCTGGGGAGACGACGCAGTATTTT.

The V gene is TRBV27, the J gene TRBJ1-4; D not certain. The V end was cut by 3 bases, the J end by 4 bases, with 12 bases between. This CDR3 contains 15 residues. CDR1 is MNHEY, CDR2 SMNVEV, per germline (reference sequence). The DNA for the CDR3 is TGTGCCAGCAGTTTCACATGGATGGGTAATGAAAAACTGTTTTTT. Translation gives CASSFTWMGNEKLFF. Together with reference TRBV27 and TRBJ1-4, the CDR3 gives the full variable domain: EAQVTQNPRYLITVTGKKLTVTCSQNMNHEYMSWYRQDPGLGLRQIYYSMNVEVTDKGDVPEGYKVSRKEKRNFPLILESPSPNQTSLYFCASSFTWMGNEKLFFGSGTQLSVL.

This clone was detected only once. The V and J genes are TRBV25-1 and TRBJ1-6, with D tentatively TRBD1 (6 bases). The CDR3 extends over 14 amino acids. Germline-derived CDR1 and CDR2 are MGHDK and SYGVNS. V gave up 6 bases and J gave up 8 bases, with 14 bases separating them. The DNA for the CDR3 is TGTGCCAGCAGACTCAGGGGTCCCTATTCACCCCTCCACTTT. As protein: CASRLRGPYSPLHF.

The V and J genes are TRBV2 and TRBJ1-1; tentative D call: TRBD1 (6 bases). The germline V gene encodes CDR1 SNHLY and CDR2 FYNNEI. Deletions cut 4 bases from V and 1 base from J, with 7 bases between. The CDR3 sequence is 13 residues long. The CDR3 coding sequence is TGTGCCAGCAGTGGGACAGCGAACACTGAAGCTTTCTTT. Translating it yields CASSGTANTEAFF.

The genes are TRBV18 and TRBJ1-1, with TRBD1 as a possible D gene (6 bases). Germline V lookup: CDR1 KGHSH, CDR2 LQKENI. V dropped 3 bases and J dropped 3 bases, with 8 bases sitting between them. This CDR3 spans 13 amino acids. Here the CDR3 reads CASSPAGDTEAFF. The CDR3 DNA sequence: TGTGCCAGCTCACCGGCAGGGGACACTGAAGCTTTCTTT.

This sequence joins TRBV10-1 and TRBJ2-3; maybe TRBD1 (5 bases). This CDR3 spans 16 amino acids. Per the germline V gene, CDR1 is WNHNN and CDR2 is SYGVQD (reference sequence). V was trimmed by 5 bases and J by 0 bases, leaving 15 bases between them. Here the CDR3 reads CASSHTGSTSTDTQYF. DNA for the CDR3: TGCGCCAGCAGTCACACAGGTTCTACTAGCACAGATACGCAGTATTTT.

The rearrangement links TRBV5-1 to TRBJ2-7, with D tentatively TRBD1 or TRBD2 (5 bases each). Germline V lookup: CDR1 SGHRS, CDR2 YFSETQ. V was trimmed by 0 bases and J by 7 bases, leaving 26 bases between them. This CDR3 has 18 amino acids. As DNA, the CDR3 is TGCGCCAGCAGCTTGGGCGGCAGGGAATTGTCAAGTCCGGGAGAGCAGTACGTC. Residues: CASSLGGRELSSPGEQYV.

This chain links TRBV29-1 with TRBJ2-3, with TRBD2 matching 11 bases. Germline CDR1 is SQVTM and CDR2 is ANQGSEA. The CDR3 totals 18 residues. Trimming took 6 bases from V and 4 from J; bases not matched to a gene: 18. CDR3 nucleotides: TGCAGCGTCAGAGGGTGGATAGCGGGAGGGCCGAGGGCAGATACGCAGTATTTT. Amino acids: CSVRGWIAGGPRADTQYF.

This chain uses TRBV7-6 with TRBJ1-6; TRBD1 aligns across 7 bases. V lost 2 bases, J lost 8 bases, and 3 bases stayed unmatched. CDR3 size: 14 residues. The germline CDR1 and CDR2 sequences are SGHVS and FNYEAQ. The CDR3, as DNA: TGTGCCAGCAGCTTAAGCGGGACAGATTCACCCCTCCACTTT. Translation: CASSLSGTDSPLHF.

This chain connects TRBV3-1 (or the pseudogene TRBV3-2) to TRBJ2-5; tentative D call: TRBD2 (5 bases). Trimming took 4 bases from V and 10 from J, leaving 22 bases between them. Germline V gene lookup returns CDR1 LGHDT and CDR2 YNNKEL (reference sequence). The CDR3 is 15 amino acids. The CDR3 sequence: CASSPYSALVGDQYF. DNA for the CDR3: TGTGCCAGCAGCCCCTACTCTGCACTAGTAGGCGACCAGTACTTC.